The 8 T cell receptor beta chains presented below share a single source sample, sequenced in a study of technical replicates of blood from a few donors. Some clones are missing from TCRdb's copy, which holds only in-frame ones; the method was immunoSEQ multiplex PCR. Here the sample spans 75,000 to 100,000 clones, around 96% being singletons. The material sequenced was T cells isolated from PBMCs. These receptors originate from a human donor in good health.

This chain connects TRBV10-3 to TRBJ2-6; the D gene is possibly TRBD1 (6 bases). Germline V gives CDR1 ENHRY, CDR2 SYGVKD. The CDR3 is 17 amino acids. V was cut by 6 bases and J by 0 bases, with 15 bases left in between. The CDR3 is CAISRTDPSSGANVLTF. Here the CDR3 DNA reads TGTGCCATCAGCAGGACAGATCCGAGCTCTGGGGCCAACGTCCTGACTTTC.

The J gene is TRBJ2-7, the V gene TRBV9; D may be TRBD2 (6 bases). CDR1 and CDR2 from the germline V gene are SGDLS and YYNGEE. The V end was cut by 0 bases, the J end by 3 bases, with 13 bases between. The CDR3 is 15 residues long. As DNA, the CDR3 is TGTGCCAGCAGCGTAGGTACTAGCTTCTACTACGAGCAGTACTTC. Protein product: CASSVGTSFYYEQYF.

The V call is TRBV15, the J call TRBJ2-1, with 8 bases that match TRBD2. This CDR3 comprises 16 residues. In germline, CDR1 is LNHNV, CDR2 YYDKDF (reference sequence). V trimming: 0 bases; J trimming: 2 bases; junction bases outside the gene matches: 3. The CDR3 sequence: CATSRDLAGTYNEQFF. The DNA of the CDR3 is TGTGCCACCAGCAGAGATCTAGCGGGTACCTACAATGAGCAGTTCTTC.

The gene calls are TRBV30 and TRBJ2-1, with 13 bases aligning to TRBD2. This CDR3 is 16 amino acids long. The junction had 5 bases not matched to a gene; V was cut back by 1 base and J by 5 bases. Germline V gene lookup returns CDR1 GTSNPN and CDR2 SVGIG (reference sequence). The CDR3 here is CAWSGGLAGDHNEQFF. The CDR3 region has the DNA TGTGCCTGGAGTGGAGGACTAGCGGGAGACCACAATGAGCAGTTCTTC.

This clone was recorded once. The chain has TRBV6-5 and TRBJ2-3, with 7 bases matching TRBD2. The CDR3 extends over 13 amino acids. Germline CDR1 reads MNHEY; CDR2 reads SVGAGI. V lost 10 bases, J lost 8 bases, and 12 bases stayed unmatched. The CDR3, as DNA: TGTGCCACCCTCCAGGCGGGAGTACTTACGCAGTATTTT. Translated: CATLQAGVLTQYF.

The chain couples TRBV19 to TRBJ1-2, with 10 bases fitting TRBD1. The V segment lost 6 bases and the J segment 5 bases; nucleotides outside the gene matches: 6. Per the germline V gene, CDR1 is LNHDA and CDR2 is SQIVND (reference sequence). The CDR3 totals 14 residues. Written as DNA, the CDR3 is TGTGCCAGTAGCCAGACAGGGGGCGCGTATGGCTACACCTTC. Encoded protein: CASSQTGGAYGYTF. The entire variable domain, with the rest obtained from reference TRBV19 and TRBJ1-2, is as follows: DGGITQSPKYLFRKEGQNVTLSCEQNLNHDAMYWYRQDPGQGLRLIYYSQIVNDFQKGDIAEGYSVSREKKESFPLTVTSAQKNPTAFYLCASSQTGGAYGYTFGSGTRLTVV.

This clone was seen only once. The chain has TRBV5-1 and TRBJ2-2; maybe TRBD1 (6 bases). The CDR3 runs 14 residues. From germline, CDR1 is SGHRS and CDR2 YFSETQ. V shed 2 bases and J shed 8 bases, with 13 bases lying between them. The CDR3 region is CASSFNRAVGELFF. The CDR3 nucleotides read TGCGCCAGCAGCTTTAACAGGGCTGTAGGGGAGCTGTTTTTT.

The chain joins TRBV27 to TRBJ2-5; TRBD2 matches at 8 bases. V lost 2 bases and J lost 5; bases outside the gene matches: 7. The CDR3 covers 15 residues. The germline gives CDR1 MNHEY, CDR2 SMNVEV (reference sequence). Written as DNA, the CDR3 is TGTGCCAGCAGTTTAAATTCGGGAGGGACGGAGACCCAGTACTTC. Translating it yields CASSLNSGGTETQYF.